Presented here are 6 T cell receptor beta chains from one specimen sequenced in a study of T cells in Graves' hyperthyroidism and ophthalmopathy. The source material, RNA transcripts, was used to amplify TCR beta CDR3 regions. During a first-round RT-PCR of the TCR CDR3, the HTBI primer set was used. Each CDR3 protein is one row after TCRdb ran MiXCR on the multiplex PCR reads. The profile covers around 400,000 distinct CDR3 sequences, with less than 20% appearing a single time and 25% to 30% taken by the ten largest. Sequenced sample: blood. The receptors were gathered from a woman aged 18-29 years with Graves' hyperthyroidism that later progressed to Graves' ophthalmopathy.

Ten or more counts support this clonotype. The chain combines TRBV5-1 with TRBJ1-1; D uncertain. V was pared by 0 bases and J by 5 bases, with 11 bases between. This CDR3 has 14 amino acids. Germline-derived CDR1 and CDR2 are SGHRS and YFSETQ. The CDR3 here is CASSLDALGTEAFF. The CDR3 nucleotides are TGCGCCAGCAGCTTGGATGCGTTGGGGACTGAAGCTTTCTTT.

Only a few counts were recorded for this clonotype. The chain links TRBV15 to TRBJ2-7; perhaps TRBD1 as D (5 bases). There are 13 residues in the CDR3. Germline CDR1 and CDR2: LNHNV and YYDKDF (reference sequence). V lost 7 bases, J lost 5 bases, and 15 bases lay in between. The CDR3: CATKPGSSDEQYF. DNA for the CDR3: TGTGCCACCAAGCCAGGGTCGAGCGACGAGCAGTACTTC.

This clonotype was picked up many times. The gene calls are TRBV28 and TRBJ2-1; no definite D call. This CDR3 contains 14 residues. CDR1 is MDHEN, CDR2 SYDVKM, per germline. The V and J ends lost 3 bases and 4 bases respectively, with 10 bases between them. CDR3: CASSFSYGYNEQFF. The CDR3 DNA is TGTGCCAGCAGTTTCTCGTACGGATACAATGAGCAGTTCTTC.

This clonotype was counted many times. The chain joins TRBV28 to TRBJ2-2, with D possibly matching TRBD1 (6 bases). Germline V gene lookup returns CDR1 MDHEN and CDR2 SYDVKM. V was cut by 6 bases and J by 6 bases, with 14 bases left in between. CDR3 length equals 14 residues. Written as DNA, the CDR3 is TGTGCCAGCAGCCCCCGGACAGTCCCCGGGGAGCTGTTTTTT. It specifies CASSPRTVPGELFF.

Only a few counts were recorded for this clonotype. This chain uses TRBV5-1 with TRBJ1-2, with 9 bases lining up with TRBD1. Looked up from germline, CDR1 is SGHRS and CDR2 is YFSETQ. This CDR3 is built from 14 residues. V was pared by 4 bases and J by 5 bases, with 6 bases of the junction left unmatched. The CDR3, as DNA: TGCGCCAGCAGCCCCGACAGGGGGTTATATGGCTACACCTTC. Protein sequence: CASSPDRGLYGYTF.

This clonotype was counted ten times or more. A read error may account for a junction end that differs from germline. The chain uses TRBV7-8 and TRBJ2-7, with D perhaps TRBD2 (5 bases). Germline CDR1 and CDR2: SGHVS and FQNEAQ. This CDR3 is 15 amino acids long. In DNA form, the CDR3 reads TGTGCCAGCAGCGTAGCGTATGCAGTTCCCTACGAGCAGTACTTC. Translation gives CASSVAYAVPYEQYF.